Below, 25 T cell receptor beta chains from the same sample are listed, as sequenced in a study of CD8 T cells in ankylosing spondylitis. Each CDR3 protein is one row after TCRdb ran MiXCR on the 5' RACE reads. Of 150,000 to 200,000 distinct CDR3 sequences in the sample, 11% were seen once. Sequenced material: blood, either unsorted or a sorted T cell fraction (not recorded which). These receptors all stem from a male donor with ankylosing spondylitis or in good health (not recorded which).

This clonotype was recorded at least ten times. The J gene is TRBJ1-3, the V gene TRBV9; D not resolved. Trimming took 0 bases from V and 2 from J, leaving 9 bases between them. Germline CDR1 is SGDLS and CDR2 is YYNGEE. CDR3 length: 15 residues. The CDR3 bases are TGTGCCAGCAGCGTAGGTGGCCGAGCTGGAAACACCATATATTTT. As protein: CASSVGGRAGNTIYF. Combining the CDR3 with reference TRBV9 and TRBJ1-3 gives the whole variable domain DSGVTQTPKHLITATGQRVTLRCSPRSGDLSVYWYQQSLDQGLQFLIQYYNGEERAKGNILERFSAQQFPDLHSELNLSSLELGDSALYFCASSVGGRAGNTIYFGEGSWLTVV.

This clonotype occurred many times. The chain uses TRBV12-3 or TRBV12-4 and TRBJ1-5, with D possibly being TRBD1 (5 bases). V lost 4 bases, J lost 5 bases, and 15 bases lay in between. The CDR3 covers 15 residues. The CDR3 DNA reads TGTGCCAGCAGTTCCCGGGCCGGGGGGGATCAGCCCCAGCATTTT. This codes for CASSSRAGGDQPQHF.

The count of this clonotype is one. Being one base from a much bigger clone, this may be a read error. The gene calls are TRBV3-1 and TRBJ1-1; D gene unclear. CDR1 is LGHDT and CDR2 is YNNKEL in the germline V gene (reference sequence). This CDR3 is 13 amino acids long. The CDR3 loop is CTSSPGYVGEAFF. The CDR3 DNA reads TGTACCAGCAGCCCGGGGTATGTCGGAGAAGCTTTCTTT.

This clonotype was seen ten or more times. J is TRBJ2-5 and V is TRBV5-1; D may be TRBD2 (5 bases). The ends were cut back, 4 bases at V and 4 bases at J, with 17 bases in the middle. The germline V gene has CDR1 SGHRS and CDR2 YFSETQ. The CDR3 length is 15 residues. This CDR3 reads CASSLESPGRETQYF. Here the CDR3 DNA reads TGCGCCAGCAGCCTCGAATCACCGGGGAGAGAGACCCAGTACTTC.

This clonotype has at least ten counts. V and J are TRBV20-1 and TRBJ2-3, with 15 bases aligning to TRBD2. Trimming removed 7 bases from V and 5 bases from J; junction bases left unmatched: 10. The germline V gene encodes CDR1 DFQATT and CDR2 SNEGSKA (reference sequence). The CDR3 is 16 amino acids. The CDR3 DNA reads TGCAGTGTACCCGGACTAGCGGGAGGGCCCAGAGATACGCAGTATTTT. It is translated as CSVPGLAGGPRDTQYF.

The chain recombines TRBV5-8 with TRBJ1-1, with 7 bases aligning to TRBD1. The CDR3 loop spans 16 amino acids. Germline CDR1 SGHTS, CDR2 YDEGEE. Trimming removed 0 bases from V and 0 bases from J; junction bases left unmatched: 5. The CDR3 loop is CASSLAGTGVNTEAFF. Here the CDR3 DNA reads TGTGCCAGCAGCTTGGCCGGAACAGGGGTGAACACTGAAGCTTTCTTT.

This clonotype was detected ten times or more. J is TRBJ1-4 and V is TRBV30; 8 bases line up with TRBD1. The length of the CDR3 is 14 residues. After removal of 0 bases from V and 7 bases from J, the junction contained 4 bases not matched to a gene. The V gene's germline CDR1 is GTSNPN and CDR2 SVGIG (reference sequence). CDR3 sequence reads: CAWSVPGTGEKLFF. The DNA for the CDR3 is TGTGCCTGGAGTGTACCCGGGACAGGTGAAAAACTGTTTTTT. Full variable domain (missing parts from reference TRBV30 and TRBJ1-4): SQTIHQWPATLVQPVGSPLSLECTVEGTSNPNLYWYRQAAGRGLQLLFYSVGIGQISSEVPQNLSASRPQDRQFILSSKKLLLSDSGFYLCAWSVPGTGEKLFFGSGTQLSVL.

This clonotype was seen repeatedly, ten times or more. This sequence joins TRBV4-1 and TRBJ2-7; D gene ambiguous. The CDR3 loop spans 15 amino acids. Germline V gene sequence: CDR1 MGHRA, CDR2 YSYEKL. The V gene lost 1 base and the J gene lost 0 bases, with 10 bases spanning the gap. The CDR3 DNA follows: TGCGCCAGCAGCCAAGGGGCTTCTAGCTCCTACGAGCAGTACTTC. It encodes CASSQGASSSYEQYF.

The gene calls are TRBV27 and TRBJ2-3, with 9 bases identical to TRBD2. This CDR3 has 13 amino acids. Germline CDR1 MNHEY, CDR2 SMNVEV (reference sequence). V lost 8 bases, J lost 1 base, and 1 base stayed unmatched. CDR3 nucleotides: TGTGCCAGCCGACTAGCGGGCACAGATACGCAGTATTTT. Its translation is CASRLAGTDTQYF.

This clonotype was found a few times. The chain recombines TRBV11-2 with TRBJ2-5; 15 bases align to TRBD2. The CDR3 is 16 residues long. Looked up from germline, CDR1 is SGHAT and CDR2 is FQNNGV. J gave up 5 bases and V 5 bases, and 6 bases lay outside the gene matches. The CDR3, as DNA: TGTGCCAGCAGCCCGCGGACTAGCGGGAGGGCGGAGACCCAGTACTTC. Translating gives CASSPRTSGRAETQYF.

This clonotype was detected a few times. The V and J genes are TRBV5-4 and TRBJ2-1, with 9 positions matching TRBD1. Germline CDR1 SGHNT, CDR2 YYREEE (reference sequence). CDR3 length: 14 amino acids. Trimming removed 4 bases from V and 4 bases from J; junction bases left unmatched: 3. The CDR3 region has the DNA TGTGCCAGCAGCGGGACAGGGTTATACAATGAGCAGTTCTTC. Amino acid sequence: CASSGTGLYNEQFF. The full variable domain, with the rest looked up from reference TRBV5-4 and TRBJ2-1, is ETGVTQSPTHLIKTRGQQVTLRCSSQSGHNTVSWYQQALGQGPQFIFQYYREEENGRGNFPPRFSGLQFPNYSSELNVNALELDDSALYLCASSGTGLYNEQFFGPGTRLTVL.

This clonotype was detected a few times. The CDR3 nucleotides are TGCAGTGCTTGGCACGGGGGCCGTGGGGACACAGATACGCAGTATTTT. Amino acid sequence: CSAWHGGRGDTDTQYF. The gene calls are TRBV20-1 and TRBJ2-3, with D possibly being TRBD1 or TRBD2 (6 bases each). The CDR3 loop spans 16 amino acids. V dropped 5 bases and J dropped 2 bases, with 20 bases sitting between them. Germline V gene lookup returns CDR1 DFQATT and CDR2 SNEGSKA (reference sequence).

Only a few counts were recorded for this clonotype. The CDR3 region has the DNA TGTGCCAGCAGCTGGACGGGAGGGAACACCATATATTTT. Translation: CASSWTGGNTIYF. The chain links TRBV7-9 to TRBJ1-3; D call uncertain. CDR3 length equals 13 residues. Germline V gives CDR1 SEHNR, CDR2 FQNEAQ (reference sequence). Trimming took 4 bases from V and 7 from J, leaving 11 bases between them.

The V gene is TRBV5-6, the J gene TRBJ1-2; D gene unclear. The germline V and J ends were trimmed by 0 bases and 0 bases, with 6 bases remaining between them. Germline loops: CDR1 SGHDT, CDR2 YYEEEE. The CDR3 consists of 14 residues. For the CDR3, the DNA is TGTGCCAGCAGCTTGGTCCCGGCTAACTATGGCTACACCTTC. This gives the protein CASSLVPANYGYTF.

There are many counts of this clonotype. Here the CDR3 DNA reads TGTGCCAGCAGCTTAAACTCAGGGACTGAGCAGTTCTTC. It is translated as CASSLNSGTEQFF. The J gene is TRBJ2-1, the V gene TRBV5-6; either TRBD1 or TRBD2 may supply D (5 bases each). This CDR3 has 13 amino acids. Germline values: CDR1 SGHDT, CDR2 YYEEEE. Trimming left V 2 bases short and J 9 bases short, with 12 bases between.

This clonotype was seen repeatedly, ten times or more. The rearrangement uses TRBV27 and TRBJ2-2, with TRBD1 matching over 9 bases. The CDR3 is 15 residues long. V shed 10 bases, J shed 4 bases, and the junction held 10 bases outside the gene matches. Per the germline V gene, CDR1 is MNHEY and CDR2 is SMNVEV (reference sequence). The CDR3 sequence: CATKPQGAATGELFF. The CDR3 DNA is TGTGCCACCAAGCCACAGGGGGCCGCCACCGGGGAGCTGTTTTTT.

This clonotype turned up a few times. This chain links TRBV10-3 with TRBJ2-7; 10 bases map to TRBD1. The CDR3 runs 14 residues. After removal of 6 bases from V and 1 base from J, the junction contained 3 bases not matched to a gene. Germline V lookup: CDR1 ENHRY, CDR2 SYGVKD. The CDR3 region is CAIRPGQGSYEQYF. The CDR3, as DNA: TGTGCCATCAGACCGGGACAGGGGTCCTACGAGCAGTACTTC.

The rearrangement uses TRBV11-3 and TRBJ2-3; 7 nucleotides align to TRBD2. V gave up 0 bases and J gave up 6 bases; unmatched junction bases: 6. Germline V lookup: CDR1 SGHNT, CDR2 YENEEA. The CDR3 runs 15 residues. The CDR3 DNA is TGTGCCAGCAGCTTAGAGTCTAGCGGACCGGATACGCAGTATTTT. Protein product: CASSLESSGPDTQYF.

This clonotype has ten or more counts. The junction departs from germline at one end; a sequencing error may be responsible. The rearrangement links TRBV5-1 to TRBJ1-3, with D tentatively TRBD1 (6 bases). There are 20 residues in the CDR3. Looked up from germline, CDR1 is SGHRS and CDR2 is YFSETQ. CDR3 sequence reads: CASSLDVGTGTLLSGSTIYF. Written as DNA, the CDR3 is TGCGCCAGCAGCTTGGACGTGGGAACAGGGACTCTGCTCTCTGGAAGCACCATATATTTT.

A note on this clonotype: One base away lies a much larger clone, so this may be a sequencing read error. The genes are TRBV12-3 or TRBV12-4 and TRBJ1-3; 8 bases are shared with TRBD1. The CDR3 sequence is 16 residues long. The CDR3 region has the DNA TGTGCCACCAGTTTAGTAGGGACAGGCTCTGGAAACACCATATATTTT. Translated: CATSLVGTGSGNTIYF.

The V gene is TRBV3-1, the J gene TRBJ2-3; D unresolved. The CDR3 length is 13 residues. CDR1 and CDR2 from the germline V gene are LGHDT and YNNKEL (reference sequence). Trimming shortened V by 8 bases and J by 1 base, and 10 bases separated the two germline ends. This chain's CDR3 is CASGFGGTDTQYF. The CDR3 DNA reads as TGTGCCAGCGGGTTCGGTGGCACAGATACGCAGTATTTT.

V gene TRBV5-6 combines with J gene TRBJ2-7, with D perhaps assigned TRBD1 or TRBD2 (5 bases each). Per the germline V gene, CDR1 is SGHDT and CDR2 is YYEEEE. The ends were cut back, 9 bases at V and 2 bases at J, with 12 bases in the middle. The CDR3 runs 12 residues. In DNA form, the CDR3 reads TGTGCCAAAAGCCGGGGCCCCTACGAGCAGTACTTC. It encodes CAKSRGPYEQYF.

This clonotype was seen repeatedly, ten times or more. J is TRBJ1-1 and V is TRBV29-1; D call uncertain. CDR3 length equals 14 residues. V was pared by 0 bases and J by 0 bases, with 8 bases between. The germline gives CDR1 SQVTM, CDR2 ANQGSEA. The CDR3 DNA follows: TGCAGCGTTGAAGATCCTATGTTGAACACTGAAGCTTTCTTT. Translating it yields CSVEDPMLNTEAFF.

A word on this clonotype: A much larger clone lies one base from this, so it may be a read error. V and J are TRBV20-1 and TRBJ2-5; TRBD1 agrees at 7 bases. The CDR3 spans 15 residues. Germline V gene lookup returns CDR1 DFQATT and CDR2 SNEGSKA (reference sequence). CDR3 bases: TGCAGTGCTAGGCACCGGGACAGCGTCCAAGAGTCCCAGTACTTC. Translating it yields CSARHRDSVQESQYF.

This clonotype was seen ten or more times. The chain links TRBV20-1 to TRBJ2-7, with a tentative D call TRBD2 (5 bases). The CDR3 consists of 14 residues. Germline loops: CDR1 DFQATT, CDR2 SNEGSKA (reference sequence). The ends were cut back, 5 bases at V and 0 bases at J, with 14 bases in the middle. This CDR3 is CSAPKRRSSYEQYF. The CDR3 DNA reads TGCAGTGCTCCCAAGCGGAGGAGCTCCTACGAGCAGTACTTC.